This T cell receptor (beta chain) came from a study of regulatory T cells in long-lasting Graves disease. Combining iRepertoire HTBI primers with Arm-PCR of CDR3 regions, the authors built TCR beta libraries. TCRdb used MiXCR to reprocess the multiplex PCR reads, holding one entry per CDR3 protein. The profile shows about 470,000 distinct CDR3 sequences, 20% to 25% of them singletons. Time point of the sample: persistent/refractory GD, antithyroid drugs over 5 years with positive TRAb. PBMC RNA was the source of the TCR library. This CDR3 has 14 amino acids. Germline V lookup: CDR1 LNHDA, CDR2 SQIVND (reference sequence). Trimming cost V 2 bases and J 8 bases, with 13 bases left between them.

The sequencing used peripheral blood mononuclear cells (PBMCs), collected when the disease was refractory, from a patient treated with antithyroid drugs. This sequence joins TRBV19 and TRBJ2-1; tentative D call: TRBD1 (5 bases). This clonotype was obtained from a female donor with Graves disease. The CDR3 loop is CASSIRGRVDEQFF. DNA of the CDR3: TGTGCCAGTAGTATACGTGGCAGGGTGGATGAGCAGTTCTTC.